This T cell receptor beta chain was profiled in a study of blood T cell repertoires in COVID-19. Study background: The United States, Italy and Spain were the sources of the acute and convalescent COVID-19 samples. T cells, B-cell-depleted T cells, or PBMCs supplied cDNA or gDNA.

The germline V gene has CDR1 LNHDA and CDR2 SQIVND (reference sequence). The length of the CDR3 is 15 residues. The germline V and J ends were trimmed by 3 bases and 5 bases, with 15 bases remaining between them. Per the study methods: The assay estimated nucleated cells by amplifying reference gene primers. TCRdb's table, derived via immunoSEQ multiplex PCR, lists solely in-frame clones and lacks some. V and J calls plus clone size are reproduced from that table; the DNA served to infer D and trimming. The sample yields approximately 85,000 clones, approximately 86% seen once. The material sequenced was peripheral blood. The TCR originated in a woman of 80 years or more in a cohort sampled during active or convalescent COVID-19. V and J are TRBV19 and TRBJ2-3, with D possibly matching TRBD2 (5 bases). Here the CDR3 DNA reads TGTGCCAGTAGTATTGATGGCGGGTGGGGAGATACGCAGTATTTT. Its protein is CASSIDGGWGDTQYF. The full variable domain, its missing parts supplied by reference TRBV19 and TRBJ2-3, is DGGITQSPKYLFRKEGQNVTLSCEQNLNHDAMYWYRQDPGQGLRLIYYSQIVNDFQKGDIAEGYSVSREKKESFPLTVTSAQKNPTAFYLCASSIDGGWGDTQYFGPGTRLTVL.